This TCR beta chain was captured by sequencing in a study of blood T cell repertoires in COVID-19. Looking at the study overall: Sites across the United States, Italy and Spain contributed samples from acute and convalescent COVID-19. PBMCs, B-cell-depleted T cells, or T cells provided the cDNA or gDNA that made up the material.

In the source study's methods: Estimated nucleated cell counts came from reference gene primer amplification. The table came from immunoSEQ multiplex PCR; TCRdb's copy has only in-frame clones and leaves some out. That table supplies the V and J calls and clone size; D and trimming were determined from the DNA. Here the sample spans about 89,000 clones, around 75% being singletons. In germline, CDR1 is MGHRA, CDR2 YSYEKL. The CDR3 sequence is 17 residues long. V was pared by 4 bases and J by 6 bases, with 19 bases between. Seattle patients were enrolled while actively infected and followed longitudinally.

V usage is TRBV4-1 and J usage is TRBJ1-6; D perhaps matches TRBD1 (5 bases). This sequence was found in a man between 65 and 85 years old with COVID-19, enrolled during active disease. The sequencing input was peripheral blood. The CDR3 sequence is CASSPTRATRGNSPLHF. The DNA of the CDR3 is TGCGCCAGCAGCCCGACCAGAGCCACAAGGGGTAATTCACCCCTCCACTTT.